This entry lists 14 T cell receptor beta chains sequenced from one sample in a study of blood T cells in healthy people across ages. Using a J-beta primer mix together with a sample-barcoded 5' primer, a second PCR was run for about 7 to 12 cycles. TCRdb processed the 5' RACE reads anew with MiXCR; each CDR3 protein has one entry. The sample includes 850,000 to 1,000,000 distinct CDR3 sequences, around 46% of them seen just once. Input material: blood. The receptors were gathered from a man aged 25 to 45 in good health.

The chain uses TRBV29-1 and TRBJ1-6; 8 bases match TRBD1. Germline V gene lookup returns CDR1 SQVTM and CDR2 ANQGSEA. The ends lost 4 bases at V and 10 bases at J; junction bases unmatched: 6. CDR3 length: 13 amino acids. The CDR3 protein is CSVATGEGSPLHF. The CDR3 DNA is TGCAGCGTTGCGACAGGGGAAGGATCACCCCTCCACTTT.

The chain couples TRBV2 to TRBJ2-1; D not resolved. V was clipped by 1 base and J by 0 bases, with 7 bases between them. This CDR3 contains 15 residues. CDR1 and CDR2 from the germline V gene are SNHLY and FYNNEI. The CDR3: CASSEEVSSYNEQFF. The DNA of the CDR3 is TGTGCCAGCAGTGAAGAGGTCAGCTCCTACAATGAGCAGTTCTTC. The whole variable domain, remainder taken from reference TRBV2 and TRBJ2-1, is EPEVTQTPSHQVTQMGQEVILRCVPISNHLYFYWYRQILGQKVEFLVSFYNNEISEKSEIFDDQFSVERPDGSNFTLKIRSTKLEDSAMYFCASSEEVSSYNEQFFGPGTRLTVL.

J is TRBJ2-4 and V is TRBV20-1; TRBD1 aligns across 9 bases. J lost 7 bases, V lost 0 bases, and 10 bases had no gene match. The CDR3 runs to 16 residues. Per germline, CDR1 DFQATT and CDR2 SNEGSKA (reference sequence). The CDR3 DNA sequence: TGCAGTGCTAGAGATCCAAGGACAGGGGTAGGGAACATTCAGTACTTC. Protein: CSARDPRTGVGNIQYF.

The chain uses TRBV6-1 and TRBJ1-2; no clear D gene. V was cut by 6 bases and J by 4 bases, with 15 bases left in between. The CDR3 covers 14 residues. Germline CDR1 reads MNHNS; CDR2 reads SASEGT. The CDR3 nucleotides are TGTGCCAGCAGGGGCAACACAGCAACCTATGGCTACACCTTC. It specifies CASRGNTATYGYTF.

The CDR3 protein is CASSQEASSGAETQYF. The CDR3 region has the DNA TGCGCCAGCAGCCAAGAAGCGAGTAGCGGGGCAGAGACCCAGTACTTC. The rearrangement joins TRBV4-3 to TRBJ2-5, with TRBD2 identical over 8 bases. Germline CDR1 and CDR2: LGHNA and YSLEER. With 0 bases clipped from V and 4 bases from J, the junction kept 7 bases outside the gene matches. CDR3 length equals 16 residues.

This clonotype occurred many times. The CDR3 here is CASSHLAGGLGGWQYF. As DNA, the CDR3 is TGCGCCAGCAGCCACCTAGCGGGGGGCCTTGGAGGTTGGCAGTATTTT. J is TRBJ2-3 and V is TRBV4-1, with TRBD2 identical over 11 bases. This CDR3 has 16 amino acids. CDR1 is MGHRA and CDR2 is YSYEKL in the germline V gene. V lost 3 bases to trimming and J lost 11 bases; unmatched junction nucleotides: 13.

V usage is TRBV20-1 and J usage is TRBJ1-2, with 8 bases identical to TRBD1. Germline V gene lookup returns CDR1 DFQATT and CDR2 SNEGSKA (reference sequence). This CDR3 has 15 residues. V dropped 1 base and J dropped 4; count of bases not matched to a gene: 8. CDR3 loop: CSARANGQGGYGYTF. CDR3 DNA: TGCAGTGCTAGAGCGAACGGACAGGGAGGCTATGGCTACACCTTC.

This chain joins TRBV27 and TRBJ1-2; 8 nucleotides line up with TRBD1. CDR1 is MNHEY, CDR2 SMNVEV, per germline (reference sequence). The CDR3 is 14 residues long. V lost 2 bases and J lost 7; bases outside the gene matches: 6. CDR3 sequence (DNA): TGTGCCAGCAGTTTAACAGGGGGAGAACGTGGCTACACCTTC. Translated: CASSLTGGERGYTF.

The V call is TRBV4-1, the J call TRBJ2-5; D gene uncertain. Germline V gene lookup returns CDR1 MGHRA and CDR2 YSYEKL. This CDR3 contains 15 residues. Between the trimmed V and J ends, which lost 3 bases and 3 bases, there was a span of 14 bases. The CDR3 coding sequence is TGCGCCAGCAGCCACCCCGGACGGATAAAAGAGACCCAGTACTTC. Translating gives CASSHPGRIKETQYF.

Written as DNA, the CDR3 is TGTGCCAGCACCCAAACAGGGTTCTACGAGCAGTACTTC. Translation: CASTQTGFYEQYF. The chain combines TRBV6-5 with TRBJ2-4; perhaps TRBD1 as D (6 bases). The J call may be mistaken, given a closer DNA end match to TRBJ2-7. CDR1 is MNHEY, CDR2 SVGAGI, per germline. The CDR3 sequence is 13 residues long.

This sequence joins TRBV6-5 and TRBJ2-7; D unclear. V lost 2 bases and J lost 0, with 11 bases in between. The germline V gene has CDR1 MNHEY and CDR2 SVGAGI. The CDR3 totals 15 residues. Here the CDR3 reads CASSYEAVSSYEQYF. The CDR3, as DNA: TGTGCCAGCAGTTACGAGGCAGTGAGCTCCTACGAGCAGTACTTC.

V usage is TRBV6-5 and J usage is TRBJ1-1; D might be TRBD1 (5 bases). Germline CDR1 reads MNHEY; CDR2 reads SVGAGI. The CDR3 extends over 13 amino acids. The V and J ends lost 2 bases and 4 bases respectively, with 8 bases between them. The CDR3 DNA reads as TGTGCCAGCAGTTACCAGGGAAGCACTGAAGCTTTCTTT. Translating gives CASSYQGSTEAFF.

This clonotype was detected once. The chain joins TRBV7-2 to TRBJ2-1, with 7 bases matching TRBD2. The CDR3 is 15 amino acids. Germline CDR1 SGHTA, CDR2 FQGNSA. The ends lost 7 bases at V and 5 bases at J; junction bases unmatched: 11. The CDR3 region is CASTLLVGGDNEQFF. The CDR3 bases are TGTGCCAGCACCCTACTAGTGGGGGGGGACAATGAGCAGTTCTTC. The variable domain in full, completed from reference TRBV7-2 and TRBJ2-1, reads GAGVSQSPSNKVTEKGKDVELRCDPISGHTALYWYRQSLGQGLEFLIYFQGNSAPDKSGLPSDRFSAERTGGSVSTLTIQRTQQEDSAVYLCASTLLVGGDNEQFFGPGTRLTVL.

This chain links TRBV7-2 with TRBJ2-1, with 10 bases lining up with TRBD1. The CDR3 runs to 17 residues. Germline lookup yields CDR1 SGHTA and CDR2 FQGNSA. Losses at the gene ends were 5 bases for V and 2 bases for J; bases not matched to a gene: 9. CDR3 nucleotide sequence: TGTGCCAGCAGCCTCGCCGCCGGGACAGGGGCCTACAATGAGCAGTTCTTC. Translated, it gives CASSLAAGTGAYNEQFF.